Here is one TCR beta chain with its context. The record originates from a study of blood T cell repertoires in COVID-19. Turning to the study itself: Italy, Spain and the United States were the sources of the convalescent and acute COVID-19 samples. In each case, the material was cDNA or gDNA derived from T cells, B-cell-depleted T cells, or PBMCs.

After removal of 0 bases from V and 8 bases from J, the junction contained 4 bases not matched to a gene. Germline V gives CDR1 SGHNT, CDR2 YYREEE (reference sequence). The CDR3 sequence is 15 residues long. This table comes from immunoSEQ multiplex PCR, and its TCRdb copy is limited to in-frame clones, with some not included. Counted here are 55,000 to 70,000 clones, approximately 89% occurring once; the ten biggest clones make up approximately 6.9%. The source is a man in his sixties with active or convalescent COVID-19. Specimen: peripheral blood. The chain links TRBV5-4 to TRBJ1-6; 8 nucleotides align to TRBD1. The CDR3 protein is CASSLESTGDSPLHF. For the CDR3, the DNA is TGTGCCAGCAGCTTGGAATCGACAGGGGATTCACCCCTCCACTTT.